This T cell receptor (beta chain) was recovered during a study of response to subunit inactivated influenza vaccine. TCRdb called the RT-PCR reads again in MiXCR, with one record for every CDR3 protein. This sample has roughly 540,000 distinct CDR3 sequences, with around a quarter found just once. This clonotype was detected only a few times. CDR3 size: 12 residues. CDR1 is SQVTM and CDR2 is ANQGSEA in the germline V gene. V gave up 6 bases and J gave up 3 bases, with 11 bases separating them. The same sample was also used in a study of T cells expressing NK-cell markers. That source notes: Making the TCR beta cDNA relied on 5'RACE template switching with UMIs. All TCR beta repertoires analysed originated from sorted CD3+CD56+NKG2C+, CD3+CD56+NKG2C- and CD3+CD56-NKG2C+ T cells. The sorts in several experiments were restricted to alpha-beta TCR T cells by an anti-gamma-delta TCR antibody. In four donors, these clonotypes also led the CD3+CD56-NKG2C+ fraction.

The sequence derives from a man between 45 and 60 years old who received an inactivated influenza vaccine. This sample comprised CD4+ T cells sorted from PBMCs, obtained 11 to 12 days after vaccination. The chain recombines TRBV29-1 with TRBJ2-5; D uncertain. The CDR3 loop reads CSVTRSEETQYF. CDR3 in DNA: TGCAGCGTCACCCGGAGTGAAGAGACCCAGTACTTC.